Following are 20 T cell receptor beta chains from one sample sequenced in a study of blood T cell repertoires in COVID-19. Clones were sequenced by immunoSEQ multiplex PCR, and TCRdb holds only the in-frame ones, with some missing. The top ten hold 2.7% of the sample, which has 70,000 to 95,000 clones, more than 80% seen once. Sequenced sample: peripheral blood. The receptor source for this set is a man aged 50 to 60 with COVID-19, enrolled during active disease.

This clone appeared a few times. The J gene is TRBJ2-2, the V gene TRBV6-6, with 9 bases matching TRBD1. This CDR3 is built from 15 residues. The V gene's germline CDR1 is MNHNY and CDR2 SVGAGI (reference sequence). The trim removed 7 bases at V and 7 bases at J, leaving 10 bases unmatched. CDR3 nucleotides: TGTGCCAGCATCGTGGGACAGGGAAGAGGCGGGGAGCTGTTTTTT. Residues: CASIVGQGRGGELFF.

This chain joins TRBV13 and TRBJ2-1; TRBD2 might be the D (6 bases). In germline, CDR1 is PRHDT, CDR2 FYEKMQ (reference sequence). This CDR3 region has 17 residues. Trimming took 4 bases from V and 1 from J, leaving 17 bases between them. CDR3 loop: CASSSQAGSRSYNEQFF. As DNA, the CDR3 is TGTGCCAGCAGCTCCCAGGCGGGGTCCCGTTCCTACAATGAGCAGTTCTTC.

V is TRBV11-2 and J is TRBJ1-6, with TRBD1 as a possible D gene (6 bases). CDR1 and CDR2 (germline): SGHAT, FQNNGV. CDR3 size: 13 residues. The V end lost 5 bases, the J end lost 8 bases, and 10 bases lay between the germline ends. The CDR3 DNA follows: TGTGCCAGCAGCAGCCGACAGGATTCACCCCTCCACTTT. Amino acid sequence: CASSSRQDSPLHF.

The V gene is TRBV18, the J gene TRBJ2-5; 14 nucleotides align to TRBD2. The germline V gene encodes CDR1 KGHSH and CDR2 LQKENI. CDR3 length equals 15 residues. Trimming cost V 3 bases and J 5 bases; bases outside gene matches: 2. The DNA of the CDR3 is TGTGCCAGCTCACCCGGGACTAGCGGGGGTGAGACCCAGTACTTC. Encoded protein: CASSPGTSGGETQYF.

The chain is built from TRBV7-6 and TRBJ2-7; D is ambiguous. The CDR3 has 15 amino acids. Trimming took 5 bases from V and 5 from J, leaving 19 bases between them. Germline V gives CDR1 SGHVS, CDR2 FNYEAQ. CDR3 loop: CASSPDIPPVDEQYF. The CDR3 nucleotides are TGTGCCAGCAGCCCAGACATACCCCCCGTTGACGAGCAGTACTTC.

CDR3 region: CASSEKGGSAYEQYF. CDR3 bases: TGTGCCAGCAGTGAAAAGGGAGGGTCGGCCTACGAGCAGTACTTC. The chain employs TRBV2 and TRBJ2-7, with TRBD2 matching 7 bases. V trimming: 2 bases; J trimming: 2 bases; junction bases outside the gene matches: 6. The CDR3 is 15 residues long. Germline CDR1 SNHLY, CDR2 FYNNEI.

The gene calls are TRBV27 and TRBJ2-2, with 9 bases aligning to TRBD2. Trimming removed 0 bases from V and 3 bases from J; junction bases left unmatched: 2. The CDR3 consists of 16 residues. The germline CDR1 and CDR2 sequences are MNHEY and SMNVEV (reference sequence). CDR3 coding DNA: TGTGCCAGCAGTTTATCGGGACTAGCTTACACCGGGGAGCTGTTTTTT. Its translation is CASSLSGLAYTGELFF.

The chain joins TRBV30 to TRBJ1-3; D is undetermined. CDR1 and CDR2 from the germline V gene are GTSNPN and SVGIG (reference sequence). This CDR3 is built from 17 residues. V was trimmed by 5 bases and J by 0 bases, leaving 20 bases between them. The CDR3 loop reads CAWPSKVVRASGNTIYF. For the CDR3, the DNA is TGTGCCTGGCCCTCTAAGGTGGTGAGGGCCTCTGGAAACACCATATATTTT.

This clone was found once. This chain links TRBV6-2 or TRBV6-3 with TRBJ2-3; maybe TRBD2 (5 bases). The CDR3 covers 16 residues. V lost 2 bases, J lost 1 base, and 13 bases lay in between. Looked up from germline, CDR1 is MNHEY and CDR2 is SVGEGT. CDR3: CASSYGLGRGTDTQYF. CDR3 nucleotide sequence: TGTGCCAGCAGTTACGGTCTTGGGCGGGGCACAGATACGCAGTATTTT.

The chain combines TRBV28 with TRBJ2-2, with 11 bases lining up with TRBD2. The junction had 4 bases not matched to a gene; V was cut back by 4 bases and J by 6 bases. From germline, CDR1 is MDHEN and CDR2 SYDVKM. The CDR3 has 15 residues. The CDR3 nucleotides read TGTGCCAGCAGTTATAGCGGGGGGGAATCCGGGGAGCTGTTTTTT. It is translated as CASSYSGGESGELFF.

This clone is a singleton in its sample. As DNA, the CDR3 is TGTGCCAGCTCACCACCAAACAGGGACAATTCACCCCTCCACTTT. As protein: CASSPPNRDNSPLHF. The rearrangement links TRBV18 to TRBJ1-6; tentative D call: TRBD1 (6 bases). Germline values: CDR1 KGHSH, CDR2 LQKENI. Trimming took 0 bases from V and 7 from J, leaving 10 bases between them. The CDR3 is 15 amino acids.

The chain recombines TRBV5-1 with TRBJ1-2; TRBD1 matches 8 bases. The CDR3 loop spans 11 amino acids. Trimming took 5 bases from V and 6 from J; bases not matched to a gene: 0. Germline V CDR1 and CDR2: SGHRS, YFSETQ. The CDR3 sequence: CASRTGDGYTF. The CDR3 DNA is TGCGCCAGCAGGACAGGGGATGGCTACACCTTC.

The CDR3 sequence is CASSEFHGTVMNTEAFF. DNA of the CDR3: TGCGCCAGCAGTGAGTTTCATGGGACAGTCATGAACACTGAAGCTTTCTTT. The genes are TRBV10-2 and TRBJ1-1; 7 positions agree with TRBD1. The CDR3 is 17 amino acids. The V gene's germline CDR1 is WSHSY and CDR2 SAAADI. V was clipped by 1 base and J by 0 bases; unmatched bases: 8.

The chain carries TRBV10-3 and TRBJ2-3; D might be TRBD1 (5 bases). Between the trimmed V and J ends, which lost 0 bases and 6 bases, there was a span of 22 bases. The CDR3 extends over 18 amino acids. CDR1 ENHRY and CDR2 SYGVKD come from the germline V gene. The CDR3 region has the DNA TGTGCCATCAGTGAGTCGAAAGGGCACACAGGAAATTCGGATACGCAGTATTTT. Its translation: CAISESKGHTGNSDTQYF.

This clone appeared a few times. The rearrangement uses TRBV7-6 and TRBJ2-3; D is ambiguous. The germline gives CDR1 SGHVS, CDR2 FNYEAQ. This CDR3 is 12 amino acids long. Trimming took off 3 bases at V and 7 bases at J, with 8 bases between the two ends. CDR3 sequence reads: CASSLSGYTQYF. CDR3 sequence (DNA): TGTGCCAGCAGCTTGTCGGGTTATACGCAGTATTTT. The full variable domain, rest sourced from reference TRBV7-6 and TRBJ2-3, is GAGVSQSPRYKVTKRGQDVALRCDPISGHVSLYWYRQALGQGPEFLTYFNYEAQQDKSGLPNDRFSAERPEGSISTLTIQRTEQRDSAMYRCASSLSGYTQYFGPGTRLTVL.

The chain carries TRBV27 and TRBJ1-2; D unclear. Trimming shortened V by 4 bases and J by 4 bases, and 16 bases separated the two germline ends. The CDR3 is made up of 15 amino acids. The germline V gene has CDR1 MNHEY and CDR2 SMNVEV (reference sequence). The CDR3 here is CASSSVGSTGYGYTF. The CDR3 region has the DNA TGTGCCAGCAGTTCGGTCGGGTCTACGGGCTATGGCTACACCTTC.

The chain uses TRBV9 and TRBJ1-4, with D unresolved. This CDR3 region has 13 residues. Looked up from germline, CDR1 is SGDLS and CDR2 is YYNGEE. Between the trimmed V and J ends, which lost 3 bases and 8 bases, there was a span of 11 bases. The DNA of the CDR3 is TGTGCCAGCAGCGAACACCGCGGGGAAAAACTGTTTTTT. Translation gives CASSEHRGEKLFF.

V usage is TRBV12-3 or TRBV12-4 and J usage is TRBJ1-6; tentative D call: TRBD1 (6 bases). V gave up 2 bases and J gave up 7 bases, with 6 bases separating them. The CDR3 has 13 residues. CDR3 bases: TGTGCCAGCAGTTTACAGGGGAATTCACCCCTCCACTTT. Amino acid sequence: CASSLQGNSPLHF.

The genes are TRBV29-1 and TRBJ2-7, with TRBD1 identical over 7 bases. V dropped 7 bases and J dropped 2; count of bases not matched to a gene: 8. CDR1 SQVTM and CDR2 ANQGSEA come from the germline V gene. This CDR3 has 13 amino acids. In DNA form, the CDR3 reads TGCAGCGCCCGACAGGGAGCAACCTACGAGCAGTACTTC. It yields the protein CSARQGATYEQYF.

The chain carries TRBV19 and TRBJ1-5; 9 bases map to TRBD1. CDR1 is LNHDA and CDR2 is SQIVND in the germline V gene (reference sequence). The CDR3 contains 15 residues. With V trimmed by 7 bases and J by 1 base, 5 bases remained unmatched. The CDR3, as DNA: TGTGCCAGTATGGGACAGGGCTGGAGCAATCAGCCCCAGCATTTT. The encoded protein is CASMGQGWSNQPQHF.